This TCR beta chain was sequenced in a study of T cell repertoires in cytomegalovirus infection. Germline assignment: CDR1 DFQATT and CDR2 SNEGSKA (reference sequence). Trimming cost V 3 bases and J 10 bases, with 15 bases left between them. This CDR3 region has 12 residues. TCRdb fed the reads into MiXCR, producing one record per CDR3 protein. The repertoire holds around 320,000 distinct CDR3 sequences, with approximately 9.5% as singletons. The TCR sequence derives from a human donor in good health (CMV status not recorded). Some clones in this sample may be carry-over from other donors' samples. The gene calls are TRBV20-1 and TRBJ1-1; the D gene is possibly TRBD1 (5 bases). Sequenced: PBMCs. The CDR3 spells CSASWQGTGAFF. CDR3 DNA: TGCAGTGCTAGTTGGCAGGGTACAGGAGCTTTCTTT.